This record concerns one T cell receptor beta chain sequence. V was cut by 2 bases and J by 3 bases, with 10 bases left in between. This CDR3 region has 14 residues. Germline V gene data show CDR1 as MGHDK and CDR2 as SYGVNS. Caucasian adults residing in Nashville, Tennessee made up all the donors. The sample is drawn from a study of shared clonotypes between healthy human individuals. TCRdb's copy holds only in-frame clones and misses some; the assay was immunoSEQ multiplex PCR. Here the sample spans 450,000 to 500,000 clones, roughly 85% being singletons. This TCR was recovered from a woman aged 40-49 years in good health. Some clones in this sample may be carry-over from other donors' samples. This chain uses TRBV25-1 with TRBJ2-5; D assignment may be TRBD1 or TRBD2 (5 bases each). Material: PBMCs. This CDR3 is CASSEAGREETQYF. CDR3 sequence (DNA): TGTGCCAGCAGTGAAGCAGGGAGAGAAGAGACCCAGTACTTC. Looking up the rest from reference TRBV25-1 and TRBJ2-5 gives the full variable domain: EADIYQTPRYLVIGTGKKITLECSQTMGHDKMYWYQQDPGMELHLIHYSYGVNSTEKGDLSSESTVSRIRTEHFPLTLESARPSHTSQYLCASSEAGREETQYFGPGTRLLVL.